This is a list of T cell receptor beta chains from one sample in a study of CD8 T cells in Susac syndrome. TCRdb called the immunoSEQ multiplex PCR reads again in MiXCR, with one record for every CDR3 protein. There are hundreds of thousands of distinct CDR3 sequences in the sample; 75% to 90% occur only once, and approximately 0.18% lies in the top ten. Sample: CD8+ T cells from PBMCs. The source is a human donor with multiple sclerosis. Both conserved end residues are part of each CDR3. The order of the fields is CDR3 DNA, CDR3 protein, clone size, V gene, D gene, J gene. The D gene is left open where the match is weak. Some rows have no size entry. The others give once, few or many, or a class for an expanded clone.

cdr3_nt: TGTGCCAGCAGCCACGCGACATCTACTAGCTCTGGGGCCAACGTCCTGACTTTC
cdr3_aa: CASSHATSTSSGANVLTF
clone_size: -
v_call: TRBV4-2
d_call: -
j_call: TRBJ2-6

cdr3_nt: TGTGCCAGCACTCCGGGACAGACCTTTTACGAGCAGTACTTC
cdr3_aa: CASTPGQTFYEQYF
clone_size: -
v_call: TRBV6-1
d_call: TRBD1
j_call: TRBJ2-7

cdr3_nt: TGCAGTGCTAGAACAGGGGCTCGCTACGAGCAGTACTTC
cdr3_aa: CSARTGARYEQYF
clone_size: -
v_call: TRBV20-1
d_call: TRBD1
j_call: TRBJ2-7

cdr3_nt: TGTGCCAGCAGTTTCACTCCCACGGAGCAGTACTTC
cdr3_aa: CASSFTPTEQYF
clone_size: -
v_call: TRBV12-3/TRBV12-4
d_call: -
j_call: TRBJ2-7

cdr3_nt: TGTGCCAGCAGCTCGCCCGGCCGGAATGAGCAGTTCTTC
cdr3_aa: CASSSPGRNEQFF
clone_size: -
v_call: TRBV5-5
d_call: -
j_call: TRBJ2-1

cdr3_nt: TGCGCCAGCAGCCCAAACCCCCCGGACCTGAACACTGAAGCTTTCTTT
cdr3_aa: CASSPNPPDLNTEAFF
clone_size: -
v_call: TRBV4-1
d_call: -
j_call: TRBJ1-1

cdr3_nt: TGTGCCAGCAGTCGACGGGGGAATTCACCCCTCCACTTT
cdr3_aa: CASSRRGNSPLHF
clone_size: few
v_call: TRBV27
d_call: -
j_call: TRBJ1-6

cdr3_nt: TGTGCCAGCAGTGACAGGGGTGGACAGCCCCAGCATTTT
cdr3_aa: CASSDRGGQPQHF
clone_size: -
v_call: TRBV27
d_call: TRBD1
j_call: TRBJ1-5

cdr3_nt: TGCGCCAGCAGCCAAGATCTTCTGGGGGCGACTGAAGCTTTCTTT
cdr3_aa: CASSQDLLGATEAFF
clone_size: once
v_call: TRBV4-3
d_call: -
j_call: TRBJ1-1

cdr3_nt: TGTGCCAGCAGCTTCCTTCATGGGGGGGCGCACGGCTACACCTTC
cdr3_aa: CASSFLHGGAHGYTF
clone_size: -
v_call: TRBV5-4
d_call: -
j_call: TRBJ1-2

cdr3_nt: TGTGCCAGCAGCTTAGCCCGGACCCTACAGACTTACGAGCAGTACTTC
cdr3_aa: CASSLARTLQTYEQYF
clone_size: -
v_call: TRBV11-2
d_call: -
j_call: TRBJ2-7